This entry lists 7 T cell receptor beta chains sequenced from one sample in a study of identifying expanded T cells in peripheral blood. Sequencing used immunoSEQ multiplex PCR; TCRdb keeps in-frame clones, though not all of them. There are about 97,000 clones in the sample; about 87% occur only once, and 13% to 15% lies in the top ten. The sample comprised blood. The receptors were sampled from a person between 18 and 75 years old in good health.

This clone was recorded many times. The chain joins TRBV27 to TRBJ1-6, with D unclear. Per the germline V gene, CDR1 is MNHEY and CDR2 is SMNVEV (reference sequence). The CDR3 extends over 12 amino acids. V lost 2 bases and J lost 12, with 8 bases in between. CDR3 region: CASSLDVGPLHF. DNA of the CDR3: TGTGCCAGCAGTTTAGATGTGGGACCCCTCCACTTT.

The chain links TRBV11-2 to TRBJ1-1; D is unresolved. V lost 6 bases and J lost 0, with 2 bases in between. Germline V CDR1 and CDR2: SGHAT, FQNNGV. The CDR3 has 11 residues. This chain's CDR3 is CASRLNTEAFF. The CDR3, as DNA: TGTGCCAGCAGGTTGAACACTGAAGCTTTCTTT.

The chain is built from TRBV5-6 and TRBJ2-2, with 7 bases aligning to TRBD1. CDR1 and CDR2 from the germline V gene are SGHDT and YYEEEE. This CDR3 has 15 amino acids. V shed 4 bases, J shed 5 bases, and the junction held 8 bases outside the gene matches. The CDR3 DNA reads as TGTGCCAGCAGCCCGGGACAGAAGACGACCGGGGAGCTGTTTTTT. The encoded protein is CASSPGQKTTGELFF.

This clone was found once. The chain combines TRBV7-2 with TRBJ2-1, with TRBD1 matching 9 bases. The V and J ends lost 5 bases and 5 bases, in that order; junction bases with no gene match: 10. Germline V gives CDR1 SGHTA, CDR2 FQGNSA. The CDR3 consists of 16 residues. The CDR3 coding sequence is TGTGCCAGCAGCCTAACCGGGACAGGGACCCACAATGAGCAGTTCTTC. Translation gives CASSLTGTGTHNEQFF.

J is TRBJ1-2 and V is TRBV6-1; no firm D call. V lost 6 bases, J lost 3 bases, and 14 bases lay in between. Germline-derived CDR1 and CDR2 are MNHNS and SASEGT. The CDR3 has 14 residues. DNA for the CDR3: TGTGCCAGCAGCCCGCACGGCGGATACTATGGCTACACCTTC. Its protein is CASSPHGGYYGYTF.

This clone has only one observation. The rearrangement joins TRBV7-9 to TRBJ1-4, with no clear D. From germline, CDR1 is SEHNR and CDR2 FQNEAQ (reference sequence). The V end was cut by 1 base, the J end by 4 bases, with 7 bases between. This CDR3 is built from 14 residues. In DNA form, the CDR3 reads TGTGCCAGCAGCTTAGGGCAGCTTAATGAAAAACTGTTTTTT. This translates into CASSLGQLNEKLFF.

CDR3: CASSAQGRTGELFF. CDR3 in DNA: TGTGCCAGCTCAGCACAGGGTCGGACAGGGGAGCTGTTTTTT. The genes are TRBV18 and TRBJ2-2, with a tentative D call TRBD1 (6 bases). The germline V gene encodes CDR1 KGHSH and CDR2 LQKENI. V lost 5 bases and J lost 8, with 15 bases in between. The CDR3 has 14 amino acids.